These T cell receptor beta chains were read from a single sample in a study of beta chain features in type 1 diabetes. The method was immunoSEQ multiplex PCR; TCRdb's version includes in-frame clones alone and lacks a portion of them. This table has 500,000 to 650,000 clones, roughly an eighth appearing once. The material sequenced was naive CD4+ T cells from blood. Receptor source: a man between 25 and 39 years old with type 1 diabetes. CDR3s include the opening cysteine and the closing phenylalanine or tryptophan. The D gene is left open where the match is weak. Some rows have no size entry. The others give once, few or many, or a class for an expanded clone.

V	J	D	size	DNA	CDR3
TRBV18	TRBJ1-6	-	few	TGTGCCAGCTCTCGCGACTCACGGTTTGCAGGGAGCTCCTATAATTCACCCCTCCACTTT	CASSRDSRFAGSSYNSPLHF
TRBV18	TRBJ2-7	-	-	TGTGCCAGCTCACAGAACCGGGACACTTCCCTCTACGAGCAGTACTTC	CASSQNRDTSLYEQYF
TRBV18	TRBJ2-5	TRBD2	-	TGTGCCAGCTCACCACCGATTAGCGGGCCCGGGGAGACCCAGTACTTC	CASSPPISGPGETQYF
TRBV6-6	TRBJ2-1	-	few	TGTGCCAGCAGTTACTCGCCTAGCTCCTACAATGAGCAGTTCTTC	CASSYSPSSYNEQFF
TRBV11-3	TRBJ2-7	-	few	TGTGCCAGCAGCTTACTCCGGGACAACTCCTACGAGCAGTACTTC	CASSLLRDNSYEQYF
TRBV6-5	TRBJ2-3	TRBD1	-	TGTGCCAGCAGTACCGACAGGGTTCGCACAGATACGCAGTATTTT	CASSTDRVRTDTQYF
TRBV5-1	TRBJ2-5	-	-	TGCGCCAGCAGCTTGGGACAGAGAACGGGGGAGCAGTACTTC	CASSLGQRTGEQYF
TRBV29-1	TRBJ2-6	-	once	TGCAGCGTTGGCCAGGGAAGCTCTGGGGCCAACGTCCTGACTTTC	CSVGQGSSGANVLTF
TRBV9	TRBJ1-3	-	few	TGTGCCAGCAGCGGGGGACTTCCCTACTCTGGAAACACCATATATTTT	CASSGGLPYSGNTIYF
TRBV5-1	TRBJ1-2	-	few	TGCGCCAGTTCCGGGACTAACTATGGCTACACCTTC	CASSGTNYGYTF
TRBV5-1	TRBJ2-2	-	few	TGCGCCAGCAGCTTGATGGGGCGCCCGGACACCGGGGAGCTGTTTTTT	CASSLMGRPDTGELFF
TRBV29-1	TRBJ1-2	-	few	TGCAGCGTTGGGGGGCAGGGCCTCTATGGCTACACCTTC	CSVGGQGLYGYTF
TRBV9	TRBJ2-7	TRBD1	-	TGTGCCAGCAGCGTAGCAGGGGGTTTCGAGCAGTACTTC	CASSVAGGFEQYF